This T cell receptor beta chain was sequenced during a study of human T cells and chemical hapten exposure. Across the study: Patch tests put 0.01% DPC on the upper back, and the results were checked at 6 days. Findings and caveats of the study: Sensitizing with DPC caused no change in TCRs above 1 in 1000 frequency.

V shed 4 bases and J shed 4 bases, with 13 bases lying between them. The CDR3 is 13 residues long. CDR1 is SQVTM and CDR2 is ANQGSEA in the germline V gene. About this clonotype itself: Its antigen is as yet unknown.

Indicated time point: patch test 1, 2 weeks after DPC sensitization. Treatment of the sample: therapeutic diphenylcyclopropenone sensitization with weekly scalp DPC. Ahead of each patch test application, blood was drawn. Original data processing: TCRs per sample had a median of approximately 96,000 and ranged from about 20,000 to 700,000. TCRdb passed the RACE reads through MiXCR, listing each CDR3 protein once. These V and J calls rely on TCRdb rather than the paper's analysis. The sample has around 160,000 distinct CDR3 sequences; more than 14% are singletons. The clonotype originates from a woman aged 25-40 years with alopecia areata. Some clones in this sample may be carry-over from other donors' samples. The sample in question was whole blood, obtained in connection with sensitization to the hapten diphenylcyclopropenone (DPC). The chain recombines TRBV29-1 with TRBJ1-2, with D maybe TRBD1 (6 bases). CDR3 in DNA: TGCAGCGTTGTACAGGGCGAGCGCTATGGCTACACCTTC. This encodes CSVVQGERYGYTF.